This T cell receptor beta chain appears in the sequencing data of a study of blood T cell repertoires in COVID-19. Study-wide background: Sites across the United States, Italy and Spain contributed samples from acute and convalescent COVID-19. The cDNA or gDNA used as material had been derived from T cells, B-cell-depleted T cells, or PBMCs.

Authors' methods: Reference gene primer amplification in the assay estimated nucleated cell counts. Clones were read by immunoSEQ multiplex PCR, and TCRdb kept only the in-frame ones, dropping some. D and trimming were read from the DNA, whereas the V and J calls and clone size are those reported in that table. The repertoire holds about 66,000 clones, with 90% to 95% as singletons. The V gene's germline CDR1 is SQVTM and CDR2 ANQGSEA. Trimming removed 4 bases from V and 0 bases from J, with 9 bases in between. The CDR3 runs 13 residues. Material for sequencing was peripheral blood. The gene calls are TRBV29-1 and TRBJ1-2, with TRBD1 as a possible D gene (6 bases). The clonotype comes from a human donor in a cohort sampled during active COVID-19. CDR3 sequence: CSVGDNANYGYTF. CDR3 bases: TGCAGCGTTGGGGACAACGCTAACTATGGCTACACCTTC.